One sample yielded the 25 T cell receptor beta chains listed below, sequenced in a study of T-cell reconstitution after alpha-beta-depleted transplantation in children. It was with unique molecular identifiers that the TCRbeta library was prepared. TCRdb reprocessed the PCR reads with MiXCR, giving one entry per CDR3 protein. Altogether some 390,000 distinct CDR3 sequences are present, just over 20% being singletons, with the ten largest covering less than 4.5%. Source: PBMCs from the stem cell graft donor, taken from the stem cell graft. All receptors come from a human donor who donated a stem cell graft to a child with acute myeloid leukemia.

A few counts support this clonotype. The chain is built from TRBV5-6 and TRBJ2-5, with TRBD2 as a possible D gene (6 bases). Trimming took 4 bases from V and 5 from J, leaving 12 bases between them. Germline-derived CDR1 and CDR2 are SGHDT and YYEEEE. The CDR3 extends over 13 amino acids. The CDR3 loop is CASSKTRWETQYF. As DNA, the CDR3 is TGTGCCAGCAGCAAGACTAGGTGGGAGACCCAGTACTTC. Full variable domain (remainder filled in from reference TRBV5-6 and TRBJ2-5): DAGVTQSPTHLIKTRGQQVTLRCSPKSGHDTVSWYQQALGQGPQFIFQYYEEEERQRGNFPDRFSGHQFPNYSSELNVNALLLGDSALYLCASSKTRWETQYFGPGTRLLVL.

In its sample, this clonotype was seen a few times. This chain links TRBV15 with TRBJ2-1, with D unclear. V lost 4 bases and J 3 bases, leaving 4 bases between the germline ends. Germline V lookup: CDR1 LNHNV, CDR2 YYDKDF (reference sequence). CDR3 length equals 12 residues. The CDR3 here is CATSNNYNEQFF. CDR3 nucleotides: TGTGCCACCAGCAATAACTACAATGAGCAGTTCTTC.

The CDR3 is CASWRREGYNEQFF. The DNA for the CDR3 is TGTGCCAGCTGGAGGAGGGAGGGCTACAATGAGCAGTTCTTC. V and J are TRBV28 and TRBJ2-1, with 7 nucleotides matching TRBD2. The CDR3 consists of 14 residues. In germline, CDR1 is MDHEN, CDR2 SYDVKM. V was clipped by 8 bases and J by 3 bases; unmatched bases: 7.

This clonotype showed up just a few times. V usage is TRBV6-1 and J usage is TRBJ1-4; tentatively, D is TRBD1 (6 bases). Germline values: CDR1 MNHNS, CDR2 SASEGT. Trimming shortened V by 7 bases and J by 6 bases, and 12 bases separated the two germline ends. CDR3 length: 13 residues. The chain's CDR3 is CASTERQDEKLFF. In DNA form, the CDR3 reads TGTGCCAGCACCGAACGACAGGATGAAAAACTGTTTTTT.

The chain is built from TRBV5-6 and TRBJ2-7, with D hard to call. The length of the CDR3 is 14 residues. CDR1 and CDR2 from the germline V gene are SGHDT and YYEEEE. V was shortened by 1 base and J by 4 bases, with 12 bases between the two germline ends. The CDR3 loop reads CASSLKPSSYEQYF. The CDR3 nucleotides read TGTGCCAGCAGCTTGAAACCCTCATCGTACGAGCAGTACTTC.

The chain has TRBV28 and TRBJ2-1; 10 bases are shared with TRBD2. This CDR3 is 15 amino acids long. Trimming cost V 8 bases and J 4 bases; bases outside gene matches: 8. Per the germline V gene, CDR1 is MDHEN and CDR2 is SYDVKM. The CDR3 loop is CASASGTSVYNEQFF. In DNA, the CDR3 is TGTGCCAGCGCCTCTGGGACTAGCGTATACAATGAGCAGTTCTTC.

This clonotype was seen a few times. V and J are TRBV12-3 or TRBV12-4 and TRBJ2-2, with TRBD2 identical over 8 bases. J gave up 2 bases and V 6 bases, and 8 bases lay outside the gene matches. The CDR3 consists of 16 residues. The CDR3 loop reads CASRRTSGSNTGELFF. As DNA, the CDR3 is TGTGCCAGCAGACGTACTAGCGGCTCAAACACCGGGGAGCTGTTTTTT.

This clonotype showed up just a few times. This sequence joins TRBV5-1 and TRBJ2-7; TRBD1 aligns across 9 bases. This CDR3 comprises 15 residues. With V trimmed by 4 bases and J by 5 bases, 10 bases remained unmatched. Looked up from germline, CDR1 is SGHRS and CDR2 is YFSETQ. This chain's CDR3 is CASSLGTGNWNEQYF. The DNA of the CDR3 is TGCGCCAGCAGCCTAGGGACAGGGAATTGGAACGAGCAGTACTTC. Full variable domain (outside the CDR3, taken from reference TRBV5-1 and TRBJ2-7): KAGVTQTPRYLIKTRGQQVTLSCSPISGHRSVSWYQQTPGQGLQFLFEYFSETQRNKGNFPGRFSGRQFSNSRSEMNVSTLELGDSALYLCASSLGTGNWNEQYFGPGTRLTVT.

V is TRBV7-2 and J is TRBJ2-7; 10 nucleotides agree with TRBD2. The ends lost 4 bases at V and 0 bases at J; junction bases unmatched: 12. CDR1 and CDR2 (germline): SGHTA, FQGNSA. The CDR3 is 18 residues long. This CDR3 reads CASSSHSTSGLLSYEQYF. The DNA for the CDR3 is TGTGCCAGCAGCTCCCATTCGACTAGCGGGCTTCTCTCCTACGAGCAGTACTTC.

Only a few counts were recorded for this clonotype. The J gene is TRBJ2-2, the V gene TRBV4-1; D unclear. Germline lookup yields CDR1 MGHRA and CDR2 YSYEKL. This CDR3 has 13 residues. Trimming stripped 0 bases from V and 4 bases from J, with 3 bases between. CDR3 protein: CASSQDVTGELFF. DNA for the CDR3: TGCGCCAGCAGCCAAGATGTCACCGGGGAGCTGTTTTTT.

This rearrangement joins TRBV11-1 to TRBJ2-1; no firm D call. This CDR3 spans 14 amino acids. The germline gives CDR1 SGHAT, CDR2 FQDESV (reference sequence). Trimming took off 4 bases at V and 9 bases at J, with 16 bases between the two ends. CDR3 loop: CASSWSGAKSEQFF. Written as DNA, the CDR3 is TGTGCCAGCAGCTGGTCTGGCGCCAAGAGTGAGCAGTTCTTC.

This clonotype is medium-sized (0.01 to 0.1%). This chain uses TRBV4-1 with TRBJ2-2, with a weak D call TRBD2 (7 bases). The CDR3 extends over 16 amino acids. V was clipped by 3 bases and J by 3 bases, with 14 bases between them. CDR1 is MGHRA and CDR2 is YSYEKL in the germline V gene. Here the CDR3 reads CASSHQGGVDTGELFF. For the CDR3, the DNA is TGCGCCAGCAGCCACCAAGGGGGGGTCGACACCGGGGAGCTGTTTTTT.

The J gene is TRBJ2-7, the V gene TRBV20-1; possibly TRBD1 for D (5 bases). Germline V lookup: CDR1 DFQATT, CDR2 SNEGSKA (reference sequence). The CDR3 covers 13 residues. The V and J ends lost 2 bases and 1 base respectively, with 9 bases between them. The CDR3: CSARSGQSYEQYF. CDR3 nucleotides: TGCAGTGCTAGAAGTGGACAATCCTACGAGCAGTACTTC.

Only a few counts were recorded for this clonotype. This sequence joins TRBV7-8 and TRBJ2-1; 12 bases agree with TRBD2. Germline CDR1 reads SGHVS; CDR2 reads FQNEAQ. CDR3 length: 18 residues. J gave up 5 bases and V 8 bases, and 16 bases lay outside the gene matches. The CDR3 loop is CASASQTSGRRRNNEQFF. The CDR3 nucleotides are TGTGCCAGCGCGTCCCAGACTAGCGGGAGACGACGGAACAATGAGCAGTTCTTC.

CDR3 sequence (DNA): TGTGCCAGCAGCGTAAGTCAGAGTAACAATGAGCAGTTCTTC. Protein sequence: CASSVSQSNNEQFF. V and J are TRBV9 and TRBJ2-1, with D unresolved. Trimming pared 1 base from V and 5 bases from J, leaving 10 bases between. The CDR3 length is 14 residues. The germline V gene has CDR1 SGDLS and CDR2 YYNGEE.

Many counts were recorded for this clonotype. This rearrangement joins TRBV12-3 or TRBV12-4 to TRBJ2-3; 12 nucleotides line up with TRBD2. CDR3 length: 15 residues. V shed 7 bases and J 6 bases; nucleotides not matched to a gene: 8. The CDR3 region is CASTASGRAVDTQYF. The CDR3 DNA sequence: TGTGCCAGCACCGCTAGCGGGAGGGCCGTGGATACGCAGTATTTT.

The rearrangement links TRBV6-4 to TRBJ2-1, with TRBD2 matching over 16 bases. The ends lost 6 bases at V and 1 base at J; junction bases unmatched: 21. The CDR3 is 23 amino acids. Germline V CDR1 and CDR2: MRHNA, SNTAGT. The CDR3 DNA reads TGTGCCAGCAGACCCTCCGGGACAGGGACTAGCGGGAGGGTCCAAGGGTCCTACAATGAGCAGTTCTTC. The encoded protein is CASRPSGTGTSGRVQGSYNEQFF.

This clonotype has at least ten counts. This chain connects TRBV7-9 to TRBJ2-1, with 7 nucleotides matching TRBD2. V shed 0 bases and J 8 bases; nucleotides not matched to a gene: 4. CDR1 is SEHNR and CDR2 is FQNEAQ in the germline V gene (reference sequence). The CDR3 spans 14 residues. CDR3 amino acids: CASSLAGGKDEQFF. CDR3 bases: TGTGCCAGCAGCTTAGCGGGAGGGAAGGATGAGCAGTTCTTC.

Only a few counts were recorded for this clonotype. The genes are TRBV28 and TRBJ1-1, with TRBD1 as a possible D gene (5 bases). Germline CDR1 reads MDHEN; CDR2 reads SYDVKM. This CDR3 is 13 amino acids long. V was clipped by 10 bases and J by 0 bases, with 12 bases between them. In nucleotides, the CDR3 is TGTGCCATCGAACGACAGATGAACACTGAAGCTTTCTTT. This encodes CAIERQMNTEAFF. The complete variable domain, with remaining parts taken from reference TRBV28 and TRBJ1-1, reads DVKVTQSSRYLVKRTGEKVFLECVQDMDHENMFWYRQDPGLGLRLIYFSYDVKMKEKGDIPEGYSVSREKKERFSLILESASTNQTSMYLCAIERQMNTEAFFGQGTRLTVV.

The chain uses TRBV15 and TRBJ2-1; D is unresolved. With 0 bases removed from V and 2 bases from J, the gap between germline ends came to 14 bases. The germline V gene has CDR1 LNHNV and CDR2 YYDKDF (reference sequence). This CDR3 region has 17 residues. The CDR3 reads CATSRDLGDPPYNEQFF. The CDR3 DNA sequence: TGTGCCACCAGCAGAGATTTAGGCGACCCTCCCTACAATGAGCAGTTCTTC. Full variable domain (remainder filled in from reference TRBV15 and TRBJ2-1): DAMVIQNPRYQVTQFGKPVTLSCSQTLNHNVMYWYQQKSSQAPKLLFHYYDKDFNNEADTPDNFQSRRPNTSFCFLDIRSPGLGDTAMYLCATSRDLGDPPYNEQFFGPGTRLTVL.

The table lists this clonotype with a few counts. The chain links TRBV18 to TRBJ1-5, with D possibly matching TRBD1 (6 bases). Germline-derived CDR1 and CDR2 are KGHSH and LQKENI. The CDR3 has 13 amino acids. V was trimmed by 6 bases and J by 5 bases, leaving 11 bases between them. The CDR3 region has the DNA TGTGCCAGCTCGCCTGACAGGCATCAGCCCCAGCATTTT. This encodes CASSPDRHQPQHF.

The rearrangement links TRBV6-1 to TRBJ1-2; tentative D call: TRBD1 (5 bases). The germline gives CDR1 MNHNS, CDR2 SASEGT. The CDR3 spans 13 residues. V dropped 2 bases and J dropped 5 bases, with 9 bases sitting between them. CDR3 in DNA: TGTGCCAGCAGTGAACCAGGGAGGTATGGCTACACCTTC. Its protein product is CASSEPGRYGYTF.

V is TRBV20-1 and J is TRBJ2-7; D is undetermined. Trimming took 5 bases from V and 3 from J, leaving 14 bases between them. CDR1 is DFQATT and CDR2 is SNEGSKA in the germline V gene (reference sequence). The CDR3 runs 13 residues. CDR3 region: CSASDPVGYEQYF. The DNA for the CDR3 is TGCAGTGCTTCAGACCCCGTAGGCTACGAGCAGTACTTC.

V gene TRBV20-1 combines with J gene TRBJ1-1, with D perhaps TRBD1 (5 bases). Germline loops: CDR1 DFQATT, CDR2 SNEGSKA (reference sequence). V gave up 1 base and J gave up 2 bases, with 11 bases separating them. The CDR3 contains 14 residues. The CDR3 DNA is TGCAGTGCTAGAGGCGGAGGGGCTAACACTGAAGCTTTCTTT. It encodes CSARGGGANTEAFF.

This clonotype appeared once. The chain uses TRBV27 and TRBJ2-6; D uncertain. This CDR3 region has 15 residues. Germline assignment: CDR1 MNHEY and CDR2 SMNVEV (reference sequence). The ends were cut back, 2 bases at V and 1 base at J, with 6 bases in the middle. CDR3 coding DNA: TGTGCCAGCAGTTTAGGGATTTCTGGGGCCAACGTCCTGACTTTC. It translates to CASSLGISGANVLTF.